Included here is one TCR beta chain sequence, with context. Sequenced by immunoSEQ multiplex PCR; TCRdb stores in-frame clones only, minus some. The sample shows about 1 million clones, 65% to 75% of them seen only once. This specimen comes from a study of shared clonotypes between healthy human individuals. Trimming removed 2 bases from V and 0 bases from J, with 8 bases in between. The CDR3 is made up of 16 amino acids. The germline V gene encodes CDR1 MGHDK and CDR2 SYGVNS. The receptor was derived from a man between 18 and 29 years old in good health. The rearrangement links TRBV25-1 to TRBJ2-6, with unresolved D. Sample: memory CD4+ T cells sorted from blood. Regarding subset: CD45RA-negative fraction. The CDR3 nucleotides are TGTGCCAGCAGTGAACTTCTGATCTCTGGGGCCAACGTCCTGACTTTC. Translated, it gives CASSELLISGANVLTF. Based on the CDR3 plus reference TRBV25-1 and TRBJ2-6, the full variable domain is EADIYQTPRYLVIGTGKKITLECSQTMGHDKMYWYQQDPGMELHLIHYSYGVNSTEKGDLSSESTVSRIRTEHFPLTLESARPSHTSQYLCASSELLISGANVLTFGAGSRLTVL.